A selection of T cell receptor beta chains follows, all from one sample in a study of shared clonotypes between healthy human individuals. Measured with immunoSEQ multiplex PCR; TCRdb has only the in-frame clones, and not every one. Of nearly 750,000 clones listed, over 60% were seen once; the top ten hold under 2%. Material for sequencing was memory CD4+ T cells sorted from blood. The receptor set was obtained from a woman aged 25 to 39 in good health. The CDR3 runs from the conserved cysteine through the conserved F or W. A D gene is named only where the DNA matches it firmly. Size is stated for part of the rows, as once, few or many counts, or as a class when the clone is expanded.

V gene	D gene	clone size	J gene	CDR3 DNA	CDR3 protein
TRBV28	TRBD2	.	TRBJ2-5	TGTGCCAGCAGTTTATCGTCGGGGGGAGAGACCCAGTACTTC	CASSLSSGGETQYF
TRBV2	TRBD1	.	TRBJ1-4	TGTGCCAGCAGGGGACAGAGAGCAACTAATGAAAAACTGTTTTTT	CASRGQRATNEKLFF
TRBV6-5	.	.	TRBJ1-1	TGTGCCAGCAGACACGACAGGTTGAACACTGAAGCTTTCTTT	CASRHDRLNTEAFF
TRBV27	.	many	TRBJ2-2	TGTGCCAGCAGTTTATTGCCCCTAGGGAGGCTTAGCACCGGGGAGCTGTTTTTT	CASSLLPLGRLSTGELFF
TRBV19	.	.	TRBJ1-2	TGTGCCAGTAGTATAGCTGGGAACTATGGCTACACCTTC	CASSIAGNYGYTF
TRBV29-1	.	.	TRBJ2-1	TGCAGCGTTGATAGGTTAGCGGCCTACAATGAGCAGTTCTTC	CSVDRLAAYNEQFF
TRBV28	.	.	TRBJ2-3	TGTGCCATCACCCACCCCCCTTTGGCGGCCCCCCAGTATGGCACAGATACGCAGTATTTT	CAITHPPLAAPQYGTDTQYF
TRBV19	TRBD1	.	TRBJ1-5	TGTGCCAGTAGTTTGGGACAGGGAGGTCAGCCCCAGCATTTT	CASSLGQGGQPQHF
TRBV10-1	TRBD1	.	TRBJ2-3	TGCGCCAGCGGCGACAGGGGAAGCACAGATACGCAGTATTTT	CASGDRGSTDTQYF
TRBV5-1	TRBD1	.	TRBJ2-1	TGCGCCAGCAGCAGGGGACAGTTGGACAATGAGCAGTTCTTC	CASSRGQLDNEQFF
TRBV4-1	TRBD1	.	TRBJ1-2	TGCGCCAGCAGCCAGGCGGGACAGGTACTCTATGGCTACACCTTC	CASSQAGQVLYGYTF
TRBV28	.	.	TRBJ2-2	TGTGCCAGCAGTATTATTCTAGCGACCAACACCGGGGAGCTGTTTTTT	CASSIILATNTGELFF
TRBV7-9	TRBD1	.	TRBJ2-1	TGTGCCAGCAGCTTAGGTGGGACAGGGGGTGAGCAGTTCTTC	CASSLGGTGGEQFF
TRBV2	TRBD1	.	TRBJ1-1	TGTGCCAGCAGTGAAGACAGGGGAGGCAATTGGGAAGCTTTCTTT	CASSEDRGGNWEAFF
TRBV11-3	.	.	TRBJ2-1	TGTGCCAGCAGCTTAGGGGGGTTGTCCGAGCAGTTCTTC	CASSLGGLSEQFF
TRBV7-2	.	few	TRBJ1-1	TGTGCCAGCAGCCGCCAGGGAGGAACTGAAGCTTTCTTT	CASSRQGGTEAFF
TRBV18	.	once	TRBJ1-1	TGTGCCAGCTCTCAGGGATCCGACACTGAAGCTTTCTTT	CASSQGSDTEAFF
TRBV19	TRBD1	.	TRBJ1-2	TGTGCCAGTAGTAGACAAGGACAGGGAGGGAACTATGGCTACACCTTC	CASSRQGQGGNYGYTF
TRBV18	.	.	TRBJ2-3	TGTGCCAGCTCACCGGCCGGGACTGTCACAGATACGCAGTATTTT	CASSPAGTVTDTQYF
TRBV6-5	TRBD1	.	TRBJ2-3	TGTGCCAGCAGGCCGGGACAGCCAGATACGCAGTATTTT	CASRPGQPDTQYF
TRBV9	.	.	TRBJ2-3	TGTGCCAGCAGCTTCCGGACTGGAGATACGCAGTATTTT	CASSFRTGDTQYF
TRBV30	.	many	TRBJ1-2	TGTGCCTGGTCAACCGGGACGGCGGGGGGCTACACCTTC	CAWSTGTAGGYTF
TRBV11-2	.	.	TRBJ2-5	TGTGCCAGCAGCTTAGTCGGGGATACAGTAGAGACCCAGTACTTC	CASSLVGDTVETQYF
TRBV28	TRBD2	once	TRBJ2-3	TGTGCCACCGACGCTAGCGGGGACACAGATACGCAGTATTTT	CATDASGDTDTQYF
TRBV5-1	.	few	TRBJ1-5	TGCGCCAGCAGCCCCCGTGGGGGTACGGGTCAGCCCCAGCATTTT	CASSPRGGTGQPQHF
TRBV5-4	.	.	TRBJ2-3	TGTGCCAGCAGCTTTGGGGGGACCACCACAGATACGCAGTATTTT	CASSFGGTTTDTQYF
TRBV5-1	TRBD1	.	TRBJ1-2	TGCGCCAGCAGCTTGAGAGTCAGGGGGGACTATGGCTACACCTTC	CASSLRVRGDYGYTF
TRBV18	.	.	TRBJ1-5	TGTGCCAGCTCACCGTCCATTAGTCAGCCCCAGCATTTT	CASSPSISQPQHF
TRBV6-5	TRBD1	.	TRBJ1-6	TGTGCCAGCGCGGCCGGGACAGGGAATTCACCCCTCCACTTT	CASAAGTGNSPLHF
TRBV5-6	.	once	TRBJ2-3	TGTGCCAGCAGCATCCGCCCACTGTCGGGGAGCACAGATACGCAGTATTTT	CASSIRPLSGSTDTQYF
TRBV19	TRBD2	.	TRBJ2-2	TGTGCCAGTAGTGCCAGACGACTAGCGGGATACACCGGGGAGCTGTTTTTT	CASSARRLAGYTGELFF
TRBV9	.	few	TRBJ2-2	TGTGCCAGCAGCGTAGTACAGAGTAACACCGGGGAGCTGTTTTTT	CASSVVQSNTGELFF
TRBV27	.	.	TRBJ2-7	TGTGCCAGCAGTAGGGGGTCAGGGGAACCCTACGAGCAGTACTTC	CASSRGSGEPYEQYF
TRBV6-7	.	.	TRBJ2-1	TGTGCCAGCAGTTACTCGATAATCTGGCTACAGGTTATCTCCTACAATGAGCAGTTCTTC	CASSYSIIWLQVISYNEQFF
TRBV6-1	TRBD1	.	TRBJ2-2	TGTGCCAGCAGTGTGGACAGGGGGTACTTCGGGGAGCTGTTTTTT	CASSVDRGYFGELFF
TRBV19	TRBD2	.	TRBJ2-2	TGTGCCACTGCACTAGCGGGAGTGTACACCGGGGAGCTGTTTTTT	CATALAGVYTGELFF
TRBV30	.	.	TRBJ1-3	TGTGCCTGGAACCCCCCTGGAAACACCATATATTTT	CAWNPPGNTIYF
TRBV4-1	.	few	TRBJ2-1	TGCGCCAGCAGCCACCCGGCGCAGGACCTAAACAATGAGCAGTTCTTC	CASSHPAQDLNNEQFF
TRBV10-3	TRBD2	.	TRBJ2-1	TGTGCCATCAGCCCGGGACTAGCGGAGTACAATGAGCAGTTCTTC	CAISPGLAEYNEQFF
TRBV30	.	.	TRBJ2-7	TGTGCCTGGACAGTCACAGGGCACGAGCAGTACTTC	CAWTVTGHEQYF
TRBV6-1	.	.	TRBJ2-7	TGTGCCAGCAGTCCGACAGGGAGGCTATACGAGCAGTACTTC	CASSPTGRLYEQYF
TRBV25-1	TRBD2	.	TRBJ2-7	TGTGCCAGCAGTGAGGCCGGGACTAGCGGAACCTACGAGCAGTACTTC	CASSEAGTSGTYEQYF
TRBV29-1	TRBD1	few	TRBJ2-7	TGCAGCGCTGGACAGGGGGCGAAGCAGTACTTC	CSAGQGAKQYF
TRBV11-2	.	.	TRBJ1-2	TGTGCCAGCAGTGGGACGGATGGGTATGTCTACACCTTC	CASSGTDGYVYTF
TRBV30	TRBD2	few	TRBJ2-3	TGTGCCTGGAGTGTCGGTAGCGGGAACTCTGATACGCAGTATTTT	CAWSVGSGNSDTQYF
TRBV29-1	TRBD2	many	TRBJ2-1	TGCAGCGTGAACGGACTAGCGGGAGGTGGGGGCAATGAGCAGTTCTTC	CSVNGLAGGGGNEQFF
TRBV5-1	.	.	TRBJ2-7	TGCGCCAGCAGCTTCGTAGAGGGTCTTTCCTACGAGCAGTACTTC	CASSFVEGLSYEQYF
TRBV27	TRBD2	.	TRBJ2-1	TGTGCCAGCACCAGGCACTTTAGCGGGAGGGATGAGCAGTTCTTC	CASTRHFSGRDEQFF
TRBV15	.	.	TRBJ1-1	TGTGCCACCAGCAGGGACCAATTTTTCACGAACACTGAAGCTTTCTTT	CATSRDQFFTNTEAFF
TRBV10-3	.	.	TRBJ2-5	TGTGCCATCAGCGGGACTCGGCAAGAGACCCAGTACTTC	CAISGTRQETQYF
TRBV19	.	few	TRBJ2-5	TGTGCCAGTAGTATACAGGATGGGGAGACCCAGTACTTC	CASSIQDGETQYF
TRBV5-1	.	few	TRBJ2-5	TGCGCCAGCAGCGTCCAAGAGACCCAGTACTTC	CASSVQETQYF
TRBV18	.	.	TRBJ2-5	TGTGCCAGCTCACCACCGAACCAAGAGACCCAGTACTTC	CASSPPNQETQYF
TRBV5-6	.	.	TRBJ1-5	TGTGCCAGCAGCGCCAACAGGGATCAGCCCCAGCATTTT	CASSANRDQPQHF
TRBV7-2	.	.	TRBJ1-5	TGTGCCAGCAGCTTAGCGCTCGGTCGGGAGGAGCCCCAGCATTTT	CASSLALGREEPQHF
TRBV19	TRBD1	many	TRBJ1-5	TGTGCCAGTAGTACTCCACCGACAGGGGGCCCCAATCAGCCCCAGCATTTT	CASSTPPTGGPNQPQHF
TRBV21-1	.	.	TRBJ1-2	TGTGCCAGCAGCAGCGGACAGGGGGCGCGTCGGTATGGCTACACCTTC	CASSSGQGARRYGYTF
TRBV7-9	.	.	TRBJ1-1	TGTGCCAGCAGCTCCTACATGAACACTGAAGCTTTCTTT	CASSSYMNTEAFF
TRBV5-1	.	.	TRBJ1-1	TGCGCCAGCAGGGTAAGCTCCTCGAACACTGAAGCTTTCTTT	CASRVSSSNTEAFF